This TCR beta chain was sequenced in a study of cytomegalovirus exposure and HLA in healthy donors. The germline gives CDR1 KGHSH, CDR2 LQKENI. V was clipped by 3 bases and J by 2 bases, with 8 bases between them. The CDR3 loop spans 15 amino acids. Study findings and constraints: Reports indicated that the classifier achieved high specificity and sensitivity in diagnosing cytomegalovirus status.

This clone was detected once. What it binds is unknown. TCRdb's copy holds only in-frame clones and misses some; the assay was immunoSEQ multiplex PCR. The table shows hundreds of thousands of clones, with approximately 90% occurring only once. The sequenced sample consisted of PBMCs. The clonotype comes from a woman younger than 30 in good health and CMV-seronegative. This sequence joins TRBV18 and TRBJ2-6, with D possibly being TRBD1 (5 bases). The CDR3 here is CASSPLDTGANVLTF. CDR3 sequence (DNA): TGTGCCAGCTCACCCCTGGACACTGGGGCCAACGTCCTGACTTTC.